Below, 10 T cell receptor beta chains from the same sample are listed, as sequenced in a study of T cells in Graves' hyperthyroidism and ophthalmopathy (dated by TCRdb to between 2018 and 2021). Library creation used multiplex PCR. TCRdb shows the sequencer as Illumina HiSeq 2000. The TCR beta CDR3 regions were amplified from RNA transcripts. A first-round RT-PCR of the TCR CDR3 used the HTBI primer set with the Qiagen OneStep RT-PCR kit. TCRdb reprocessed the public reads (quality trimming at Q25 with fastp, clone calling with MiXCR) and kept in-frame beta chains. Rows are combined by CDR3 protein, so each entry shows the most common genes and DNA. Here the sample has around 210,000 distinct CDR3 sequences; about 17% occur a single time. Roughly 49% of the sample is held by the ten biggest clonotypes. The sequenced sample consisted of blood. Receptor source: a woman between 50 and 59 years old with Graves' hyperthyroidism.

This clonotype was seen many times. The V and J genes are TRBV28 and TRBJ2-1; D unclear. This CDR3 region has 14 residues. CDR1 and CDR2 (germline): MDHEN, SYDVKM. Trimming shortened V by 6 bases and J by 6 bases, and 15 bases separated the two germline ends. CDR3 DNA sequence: TGTGCCAGCAGACCCCCGACCTATGGCAATGAGCAGTTCTTC. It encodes CASRPPTYGNEQFF.

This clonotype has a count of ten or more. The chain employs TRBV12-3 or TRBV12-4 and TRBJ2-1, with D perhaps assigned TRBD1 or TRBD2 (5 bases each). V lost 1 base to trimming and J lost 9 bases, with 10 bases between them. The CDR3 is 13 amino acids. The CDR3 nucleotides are TGTGCCAGCAGTTTAGTTCGGGGCGGTGAGCAGTTCTTC. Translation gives CASSLVRGGEQFF.

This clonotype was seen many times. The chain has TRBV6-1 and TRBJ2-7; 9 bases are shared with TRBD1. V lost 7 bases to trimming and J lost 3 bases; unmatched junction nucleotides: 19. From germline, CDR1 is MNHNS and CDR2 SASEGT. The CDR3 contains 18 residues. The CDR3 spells CASTTSPGQGMIDYEQYF. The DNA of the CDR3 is TGTGCCAGCACTACCTCCCCGGGACAGGGCATGATTGACTACGAGCAGTACTTC.

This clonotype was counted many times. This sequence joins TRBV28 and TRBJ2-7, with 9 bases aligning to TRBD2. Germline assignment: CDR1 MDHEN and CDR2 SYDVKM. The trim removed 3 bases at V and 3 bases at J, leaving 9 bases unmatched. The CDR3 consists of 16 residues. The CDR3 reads CASSFLASGMIYEQYF. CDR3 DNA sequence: TGTGCCAGCAGTTTTTTGGCTAGCGGGATGATCTACGAGCAGTACTTC.

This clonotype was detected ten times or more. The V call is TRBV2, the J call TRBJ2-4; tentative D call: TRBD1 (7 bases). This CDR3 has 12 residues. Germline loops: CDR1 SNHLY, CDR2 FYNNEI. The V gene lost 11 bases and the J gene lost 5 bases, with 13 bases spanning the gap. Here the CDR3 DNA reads TGTGCCGGAGGGACAGAGGAAAACATTCAGTACTTC. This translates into CAGGTEENIQYF.

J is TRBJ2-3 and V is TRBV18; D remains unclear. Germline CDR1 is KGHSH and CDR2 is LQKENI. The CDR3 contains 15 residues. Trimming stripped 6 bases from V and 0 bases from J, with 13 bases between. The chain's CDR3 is CASSPWAKSTDTQYF. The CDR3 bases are TGTGCCAGCTCCCCCTGGGCGAAGAGCACAGATACGCAGTATTTT.

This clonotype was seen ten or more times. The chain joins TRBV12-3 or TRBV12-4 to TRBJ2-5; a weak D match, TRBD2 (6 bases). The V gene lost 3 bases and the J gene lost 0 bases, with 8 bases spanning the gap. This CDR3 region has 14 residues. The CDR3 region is CASSLPSDQETQYF. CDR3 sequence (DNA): TGTGCCAGCAGTTTGCCTAGCGACCAAGAGACCCAGTACTTC.

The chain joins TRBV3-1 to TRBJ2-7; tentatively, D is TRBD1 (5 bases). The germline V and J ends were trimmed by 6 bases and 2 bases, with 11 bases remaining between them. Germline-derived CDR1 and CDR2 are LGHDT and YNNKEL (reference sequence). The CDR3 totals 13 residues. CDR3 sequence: CASRSRDPYEQYF. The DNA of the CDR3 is TGTGCCAGCAGGTCCAGGGATCCCTACGAGCAGTACTTC.

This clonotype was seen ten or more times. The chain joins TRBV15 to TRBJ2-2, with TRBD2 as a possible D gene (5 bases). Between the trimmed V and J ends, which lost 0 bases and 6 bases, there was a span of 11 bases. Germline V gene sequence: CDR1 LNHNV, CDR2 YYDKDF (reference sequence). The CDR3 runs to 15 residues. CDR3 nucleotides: TGTGCCACCAGCAGAGATCCCGGGGATTCCGGGGAGCTGTTTTTT. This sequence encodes CATSRDPGDSGELFF.

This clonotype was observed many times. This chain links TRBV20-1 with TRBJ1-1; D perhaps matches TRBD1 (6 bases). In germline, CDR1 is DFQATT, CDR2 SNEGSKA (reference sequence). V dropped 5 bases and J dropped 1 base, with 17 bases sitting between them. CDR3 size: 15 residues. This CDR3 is CSAFHGGTRNTEAFF. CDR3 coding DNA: TGCAGTGCTTTCCATGGAGGGACAAGGAACACTGAAGCTTTCTTT.